This T cell receptor beta chain emerged from a study of blood T cell repertoires in COVID-19. Living in under 30 US areas, the participants were between about 18 and 100 years of age. Donors in Cohort 3 who had recovered were those with two negative PCRs, healthcare professional clearance, or resolution of their symptoms. This clone was found once. Germline V gives CDR1 SGDLS, CDR2 YYNGEE. This CDR3 contains 16 residues. V was clipped by 3 bases and J by 4 bases; unmatched bases: 10. Per the original methods: Estimation of nucleated cell counts was performed using reference gene primer amplification. Method: immunoSEQ multiplex PCR; TCRdb's copy keeps in-frame clones and lacks some. Clonal size and the V and J genes are those of that table, whereas D and trimming came from the DNA. This table has some 160,000 clones, just under 85% appearing once.

Material: PBMCs or T cells enriched from blood (not recorded which). J is TRBJ2-1 and V is TRBV9, with 7 bases aligning to TRBD2. The clonotype originates from a woman in her thirties or forties who had recovered from COVID-19. CDR3 DNA sequence: TGTGCCAGCAGCGGAGGGCAACTAGCGCCGTACAATGAGCAGTTCTTC. Protein product: CASSGGQLAPYNEQFF. Full variable domain (missing parts from reference TRBV9 and TRBJ2-1): DSGVTQTPKHLITATGQRVTLRCSPRSGDLSVYWYQQSLDQGLQFLIQYYNGEERAKGNILERFSAQQFPDLHSELNLSSLELGDSALYFCASSGGQLAPYNEQFFGPGTRLTVL.